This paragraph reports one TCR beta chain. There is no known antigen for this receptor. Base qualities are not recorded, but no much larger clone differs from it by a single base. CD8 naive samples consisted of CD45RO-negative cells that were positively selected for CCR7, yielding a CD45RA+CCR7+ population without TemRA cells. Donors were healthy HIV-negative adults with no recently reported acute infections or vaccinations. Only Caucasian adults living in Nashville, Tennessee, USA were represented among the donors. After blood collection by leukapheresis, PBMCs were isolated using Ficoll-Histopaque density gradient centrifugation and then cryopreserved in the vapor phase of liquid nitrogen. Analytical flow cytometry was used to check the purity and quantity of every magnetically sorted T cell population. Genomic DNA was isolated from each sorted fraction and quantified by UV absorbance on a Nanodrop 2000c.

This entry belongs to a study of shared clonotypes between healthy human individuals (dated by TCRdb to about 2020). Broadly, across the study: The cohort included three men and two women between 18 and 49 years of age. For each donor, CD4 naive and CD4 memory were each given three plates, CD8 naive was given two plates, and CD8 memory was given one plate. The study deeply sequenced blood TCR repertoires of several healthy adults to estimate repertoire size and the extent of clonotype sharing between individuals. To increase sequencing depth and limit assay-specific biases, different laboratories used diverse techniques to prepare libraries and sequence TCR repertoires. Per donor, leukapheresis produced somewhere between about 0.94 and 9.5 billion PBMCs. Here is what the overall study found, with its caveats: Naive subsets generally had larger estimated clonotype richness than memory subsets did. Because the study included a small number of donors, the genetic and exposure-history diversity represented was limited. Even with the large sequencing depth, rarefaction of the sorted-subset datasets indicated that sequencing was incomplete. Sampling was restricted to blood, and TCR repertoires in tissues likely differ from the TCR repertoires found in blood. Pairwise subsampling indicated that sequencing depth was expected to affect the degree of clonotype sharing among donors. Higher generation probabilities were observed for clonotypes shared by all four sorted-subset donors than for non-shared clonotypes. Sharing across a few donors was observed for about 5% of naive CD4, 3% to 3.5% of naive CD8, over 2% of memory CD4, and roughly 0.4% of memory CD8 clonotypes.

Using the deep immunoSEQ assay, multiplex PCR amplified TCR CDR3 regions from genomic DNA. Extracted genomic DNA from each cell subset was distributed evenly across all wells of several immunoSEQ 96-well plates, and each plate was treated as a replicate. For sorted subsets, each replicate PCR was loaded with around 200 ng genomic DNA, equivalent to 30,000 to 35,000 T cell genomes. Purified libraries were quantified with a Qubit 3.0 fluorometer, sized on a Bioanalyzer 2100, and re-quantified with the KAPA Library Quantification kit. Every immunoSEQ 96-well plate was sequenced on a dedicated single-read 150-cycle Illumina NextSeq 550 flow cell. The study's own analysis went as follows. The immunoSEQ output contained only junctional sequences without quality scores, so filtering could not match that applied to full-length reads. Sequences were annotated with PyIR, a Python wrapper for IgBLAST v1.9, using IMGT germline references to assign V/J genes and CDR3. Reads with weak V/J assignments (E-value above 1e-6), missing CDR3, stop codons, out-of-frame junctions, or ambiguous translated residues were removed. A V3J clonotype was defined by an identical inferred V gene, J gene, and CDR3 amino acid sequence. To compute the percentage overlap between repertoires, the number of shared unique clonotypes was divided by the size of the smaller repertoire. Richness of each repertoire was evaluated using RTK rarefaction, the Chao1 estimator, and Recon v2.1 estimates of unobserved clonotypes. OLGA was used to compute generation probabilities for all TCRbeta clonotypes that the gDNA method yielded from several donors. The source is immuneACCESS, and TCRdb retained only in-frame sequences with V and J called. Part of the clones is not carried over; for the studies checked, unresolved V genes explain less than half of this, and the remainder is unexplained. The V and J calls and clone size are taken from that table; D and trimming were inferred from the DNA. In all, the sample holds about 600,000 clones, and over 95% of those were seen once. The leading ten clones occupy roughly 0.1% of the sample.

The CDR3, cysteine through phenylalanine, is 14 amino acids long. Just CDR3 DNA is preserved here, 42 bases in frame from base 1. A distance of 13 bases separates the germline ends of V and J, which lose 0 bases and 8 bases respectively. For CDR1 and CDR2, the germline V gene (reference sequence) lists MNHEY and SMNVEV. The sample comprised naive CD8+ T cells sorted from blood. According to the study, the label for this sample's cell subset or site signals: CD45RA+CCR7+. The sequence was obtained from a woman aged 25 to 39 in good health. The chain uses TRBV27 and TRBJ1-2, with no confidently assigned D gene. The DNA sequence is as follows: TGTGCCAGCAGTTTATCGAGTCCCCTTAGCGGCTACACCTTC. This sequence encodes CASSLSSPLSGYTF.